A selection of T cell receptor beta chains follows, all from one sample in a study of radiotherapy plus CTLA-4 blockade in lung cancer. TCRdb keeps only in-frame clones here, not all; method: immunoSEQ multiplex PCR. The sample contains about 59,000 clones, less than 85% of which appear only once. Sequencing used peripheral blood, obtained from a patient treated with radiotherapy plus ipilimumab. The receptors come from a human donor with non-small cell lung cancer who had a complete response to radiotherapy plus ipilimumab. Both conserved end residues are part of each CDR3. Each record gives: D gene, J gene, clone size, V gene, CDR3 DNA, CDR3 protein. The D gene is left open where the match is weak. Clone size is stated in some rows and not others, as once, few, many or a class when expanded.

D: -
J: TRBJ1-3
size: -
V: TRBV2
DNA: TGTGCCAGCAATCGCGACAGCTTGAAATCTGGAAACACCATATATTTT
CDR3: CASNRDSLKSGNTIYF

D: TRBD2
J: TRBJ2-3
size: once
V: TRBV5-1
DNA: TGCGCCAGCAGCTTTGCTAGCGGGAGCACAGATACGCAGTATTTT
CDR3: CASSFASGSTDTQYF

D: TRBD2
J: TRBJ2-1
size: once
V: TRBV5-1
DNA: TGCGCCAGCAGCTCTAGCGGGGGGGCTTCCTACAATGAGCAGTTCTTC
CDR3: CASSSSGGASYNEQFF

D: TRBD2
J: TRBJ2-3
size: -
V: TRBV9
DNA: TGTGCCAGCAGCGCCCCCGGACTAGGTCGGGGTGATACGCAGTATTTT
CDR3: CASSAPGLGRGDTQYF

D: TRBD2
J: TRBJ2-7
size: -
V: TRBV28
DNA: TGTGCCAGCAATAGCGGGAGGCGCGAGCAGTACTTC
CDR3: CASNSGRREQYF

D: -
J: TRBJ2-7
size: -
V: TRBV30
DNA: TGTGCCTGGAGTGAGGCTTCAGGGGATACCTACGAGCAGTACTTC
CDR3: CAWSEASGDTYEQYF

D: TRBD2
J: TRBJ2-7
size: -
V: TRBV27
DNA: TGTGCCAGCAGTTGGACCGGGACTAGGGGCTACGAGCAGTACTTC
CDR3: CASSWTGTRGYEQYF

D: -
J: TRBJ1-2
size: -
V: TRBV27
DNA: TGTGCCAGCAGTTCGACAGGCGGAATTGGTGGCTACACCTTC
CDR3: CASSSTGGIGGYTF

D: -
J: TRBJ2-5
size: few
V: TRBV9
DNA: TGTGCCAGCAGCAAGAGGGGGTACCAAGAGACCCAGTACTTC
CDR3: CASSKRGYQETQYF

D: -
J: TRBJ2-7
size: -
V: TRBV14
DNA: TGTGCCAGCAGCCAAGGGACATGGCGAGCGCAGTACTTC
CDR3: CASSQGTWRAQYF

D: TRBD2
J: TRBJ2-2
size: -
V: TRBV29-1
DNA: TGCAGCGGCGGGACTAGCGGGGGGAGGGCCGGGGAGCTGTTTTTT
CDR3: CSGGTSGGRAGELFF

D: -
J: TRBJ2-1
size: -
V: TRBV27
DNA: TGTGCCAGCAGCCTCGGAGGCTACAATGAGCAGTTCTTC
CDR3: CASSLGGYNEQFF

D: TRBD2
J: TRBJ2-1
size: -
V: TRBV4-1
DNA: TGCGCCAGCAGTACTAGCGGGGGGGCCAATGAGCAGTTCTTC
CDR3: CASSTSGGANEQFF

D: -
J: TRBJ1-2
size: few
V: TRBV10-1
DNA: TGCGCCAGCAGTACAGGGCTGAACTATGGCTACACCTTC
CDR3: CASSTGLNYGYTF

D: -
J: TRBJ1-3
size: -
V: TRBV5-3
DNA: TGTGCCAGACATAAGGGGGGGCGCGGGTTTGGAAACACCATATATTTT
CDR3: CARHKGGRGFGNTIYF

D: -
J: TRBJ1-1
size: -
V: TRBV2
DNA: TGTGCCAGCATGGGGGGGGTGCACACTGAAGCTTTCTTT
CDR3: CASMGGVHTEAFF

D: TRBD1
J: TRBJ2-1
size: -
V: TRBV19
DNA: TGTGCCAGTAGTCCGTACAGGGGGAGCGTCTACAATGAGCAGTTCTTC
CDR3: CASSPYRGSVYNEQFF

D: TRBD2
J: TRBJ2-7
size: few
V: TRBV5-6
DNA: TGTGCCAGCAGCTTCCCTGCGGGGGGGTTTGGCTACGAGCAGTACTTC
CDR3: CASSFPAGGFGYEQYF

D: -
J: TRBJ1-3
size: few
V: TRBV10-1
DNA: TGCGCCAGCAGTGCATCGGGGGCTGGAAACACCATATATTTT
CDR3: CASSASGAGNTIYF

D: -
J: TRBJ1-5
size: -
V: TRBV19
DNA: TGTGCCAGTAGTATAGATCGTCCAGGCAATCAGCCCCAGCATTTT
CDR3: CASSIDRPGNQPQHF

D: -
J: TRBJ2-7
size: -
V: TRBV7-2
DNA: TGTGCCAGCAGCTTCGGAGAGAGGTCCGAGCAGTACTTC
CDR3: CASSFGERSEQYF

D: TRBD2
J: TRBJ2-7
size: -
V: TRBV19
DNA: TGTGCCAGTAACGCCCGAGCGGGAGGGGGGTACGAGCAGTACTTC
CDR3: CASNARAGGGYEQYF

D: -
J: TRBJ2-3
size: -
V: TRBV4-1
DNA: TGCGCCAGCAGCCTCCCGGCAGATACGCAGTATTTT
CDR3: CASSLPADTQYF

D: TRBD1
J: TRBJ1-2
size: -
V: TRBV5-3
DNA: TGTGCCAGAAGCCGGGGACAGGGGGCGGGGGGCTACACCTTC
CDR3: CARSRGQGAGGYTF

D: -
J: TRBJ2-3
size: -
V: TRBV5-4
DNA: TGTGCCAGCAGCCCCGTAGTTCGGCAGGGGCGCACAGATACGCAGTATTTT
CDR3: CASSPVVRQGRTDTQYF

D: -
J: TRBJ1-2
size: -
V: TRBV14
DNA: TGTGCCAGCAGCCAAGTCGACGGGAACGGCTACACCTTC
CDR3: CASSQVDGNGYTF

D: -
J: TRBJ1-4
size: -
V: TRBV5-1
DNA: TGCGCCAGCAGCCTGGGAGGGCAGGAACTGTTTTTT
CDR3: CASSLGGQELFF

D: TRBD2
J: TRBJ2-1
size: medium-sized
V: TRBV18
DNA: TGTGCCAGCTCACCGGGGACTAGCGCTGAGCAGTTCTTC
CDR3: CASSPGTSAEQFF

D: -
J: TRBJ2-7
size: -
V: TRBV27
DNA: TGTGCCAGCAGTTTAGGGCTGCCCTACGAGCAGTACTTC
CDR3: CASSLGLPYEQYF